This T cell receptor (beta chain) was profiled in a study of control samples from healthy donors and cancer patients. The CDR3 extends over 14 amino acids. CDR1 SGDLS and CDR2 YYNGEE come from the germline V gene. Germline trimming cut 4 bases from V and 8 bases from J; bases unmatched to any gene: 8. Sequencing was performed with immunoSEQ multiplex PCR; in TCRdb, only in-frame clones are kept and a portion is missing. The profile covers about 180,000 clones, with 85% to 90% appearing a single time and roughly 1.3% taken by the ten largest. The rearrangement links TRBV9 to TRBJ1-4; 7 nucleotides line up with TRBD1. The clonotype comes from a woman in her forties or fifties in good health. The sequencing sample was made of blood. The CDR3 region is CASSRTTGLEKLFF. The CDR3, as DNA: TGTGCCAGCAGCCGAACGACAGGGCTCGAAAAACTGTTTTTT.